These T cell receptor beta chains were read from a single sample in a study of a mutant IDH1 vaccine in newly diagnosed glioma. The data were produced by immunoSEQ multiplex PCR, yet TCRdb's version contains in-frame clones alone and is incomplete. There are 88,000 or so clones in the sample; approximately 85% occur only once, and approximately 2.3% lies in the top ten. These receptors' targets are unknown. Sequenced here: PBMCs, sampled from a glioma patient whose treatment included an IDH1 peptide vaccine. These receptors were collected from a young man with glioma. Some clones in this sample may be carry-over from other donors' samples. Both conserved end residues are part of each CDR3. A D gene is named only where the DNA matches it firmly. Clone size, where shown, is once, few, many, or a class for clones that have expanded.

v_gene	d_gene	j_gene	abundance	CDR3nt	CDR3aa
TRBV4-3	.	TRBJ1-2	.	TGCGCCAGCAGCCAAGATCTAACGCCAGGGAACGGCTACACCTTC	CASSQDLTPGNGYTF
TRBV28	.	TRBJ2-5	few	TGTGCCAGCAGTTTAGAAGAGACCCAGTACTTC	CASSLEETQYF
TRBV7-2	.	TRBJ2-3	.	TGTGCCAGCAAGCAACAGGGTGTCCCAGATACGCAGTATTTT	CASKQQGVPDTQYF
TRBV11-2	TRBD1	TRBJ1-4	.	TGTGCCAGCGGAACAGGGGTATCTGGTGAAAAACTGTTTTTT	CASGTGVSGEKLFF
TRBV6-6	TRBD1	TRBJ1-5	.	TGTGCCAGCAGTTACGACAGGGTGGGTCAGCCCCAGCATTTT	CASSYDRVGQPQHF
TRBV19	TRBD1	TRBJ2-6	.	TGTGCCAGTATAAGGGGCACAGGGGAATCTGGGGCCAACGTCCTGACTTTC	CASIRGTGESGANVLTF
TRBV11-2	.	TRBJ1-1	.	TGTGCCAGCAGCTTGGGGGGTTATGGATCTGAAGCTTTCTTT	CASSLGGYGSEAFF
TRBV15	.	TRBJ2-7	.	TGTGCCACCGCCGCTCCCGGGACCAACTCCTACGAGCAGTACTTC	CATAAPGTNSYEQYF
TRBV7-2	.	TRBJ1-3	.	TGTGCCAGCAGCTTAGCTAGGGGGACTGGAAACACCATATATTTT	CASSLARGTGNTIYF
TRBV7-2	.	TRBJ2-7	.	TGTGCCAGCAGCTTAGCGGTCCCAGGAACCTACGAGCAGTACTTC	CASSLAVPGTYEQYF
TRBV2	.	TRBJ1-5	.	TGTGCCAGCACGGGACGGGAAGAGCAGCCCCAGCATTTT	CASTGREEQPQHF
TRBV25-1	.	TRBJ2-7	once	TGTGCCAGCAGTGCAGCCGGGACAAGTTATGGTCGGCAGTACTTC	CASSAAGTSYGRQYF
TRBV11-2	TRBD1	TRBJ1-1	.	TGTGCCAGCAGCTCCGTCAGGGGGCGAAAAGCTTTCTTT	CASSSVRGRKAFF
TRBV9	TRBD1	TRBJ2-7	.	TGTGCCAGCAGCGTATCATCCGGGACAGGGTCGGACGAGCAGTACTTC	CASSVSSGTGSDEQYF
TRBV4-1	.	TRBJ1-5	.	TGCGCCAGCAGCCAAGATGGTCCAGCCTGGGCCGTAACTAGCAATCAGCCCCAGCATTTT	CASSQDGPAWAVTSNQPQHF
TRBV6-5	.	TRBJ2-5	.	TGTGCCAGCAGTTACTCGGGAACTCGTGAGACCCAGTACTTC	CASSYSGTRETQYF
TRBV5-5	TRBD1	TRBJ2-2	.	TGTGCCAGCAGCTACAGGGGTTCGGGATTGGCGGGCACCGGGGAGCTGTTTTTT	CASSYRGSGLAGTGELFF
TRBV7-2	.	TRBJ2-7	.	TGTGCCAGCAGCTTTAGTCGGTTTAGCGAGCAGTACTTC	CASSFSRFSEQYF
TRBV19	.	TRBJ1-1	.	TGTGCCAGTAGTATCGCGGGGGACACTGAAGCTTTCTTT	CASSIAGDTEAFF
TRBV10-3	.	TRBJ1-5	.	TGTGCCATCAGTGAGGTTCGTAGGGAGAGCAATCAGCCCCAGCATTTT	CAISEVRRESNQPQHF
TRBV6-1	.	TRBJ2-7	.	TGTGCCACTGACTTAGAGGGCCTCTACGAGCAGTACTTC	CATDLEGLYEQYF
TRBV7-6	.	TRBJ2-3	.	TGTGCCAGCAGCTCTGGGGCTGTCGGTATAGCAGATACGCAGTATTTT	CASSSGAVGIADTQYF
TRBV10-3	TRBD1	TRBJ1-3	.	TGTGCCATCAGTGGAGGGACAGGGGAAGGGAGCACCATATATTTT	CAISGGTGEGSTIYF
TRBV6-4	TRBD1	TRBJ2-5	once	TGTGCCAGCAGTGCCCGACAGGGAGAAGAGACCCAGTACTTC	CASSARQGEETQYF
TRBV28	TRBD1	TRBJ1-2	.	TGTGCCAGCAGTACAACGGGACAGGGGGACTATGGCTACACCTTC	CASSTTGQGDYGYTF
TRBV18	.	TRBJ1-1	.	TGTGCCAGCTCACCACCGACTCGGGGGGCTTTCTTT	CASSPPTRGAFF
TRBV7-2	.	TRBJ1-5	.	TGTGCCAGCAGCCCCCGAGGGGGAGGCGGCAATCAGCCCCAGCATTTT	CASSPRGGGGNQPQHF
TRBV28	.	TRBJ2-1	.	TGTGCCAGCAGGGACCTGAGCAATGAGCAGTTCTTC	CASRDLSNEQFF
TRBV9	.	TRBJ1-2	.	TGTGCCAGCACGTTGGGGCCGGGCTATGGCTACACCTTC	CASTLGPGYGYTF
TRBV11-2	.	TRBJ1-3	.	TGTGCCAGCAGGTTTGCCCGGGGACGCTCTGGAAACACCATATATTTT	CASRFARGRSGNTIYF